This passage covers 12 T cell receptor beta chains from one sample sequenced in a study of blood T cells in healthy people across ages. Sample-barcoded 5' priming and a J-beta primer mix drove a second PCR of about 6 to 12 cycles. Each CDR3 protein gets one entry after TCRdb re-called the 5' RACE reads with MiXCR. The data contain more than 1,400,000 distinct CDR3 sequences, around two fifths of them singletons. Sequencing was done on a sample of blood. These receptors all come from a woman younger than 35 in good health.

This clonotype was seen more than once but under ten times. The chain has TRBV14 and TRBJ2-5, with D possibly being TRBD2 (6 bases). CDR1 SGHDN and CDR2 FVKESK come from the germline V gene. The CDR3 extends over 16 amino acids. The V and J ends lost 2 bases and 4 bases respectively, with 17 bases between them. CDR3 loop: CASSQLTGVVRETQYF. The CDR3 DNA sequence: TGTGCCAGCAGCCAATTGACGGGAGTGGTACGAGAGACCCAGTACTTC.

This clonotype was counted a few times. The CDR3 DNA sequence: TGTGCCAGCAGCCTTCCGGGACTAGCGGGATCGAGGCAGTTCTTC. Protein: CASSLPGLAGSRQFF. The chain uses TRBV3-1 and TRBJ2-1, with TRBD2 matching over 13 bases. V was clipped by 4 bases and J by 12 bases; unmatched bases: 9. This CDR3 spans 15 amino acids. CDR1 LGHDT and CDR2 YNNKEL come from the germline V gene (reference sequence).

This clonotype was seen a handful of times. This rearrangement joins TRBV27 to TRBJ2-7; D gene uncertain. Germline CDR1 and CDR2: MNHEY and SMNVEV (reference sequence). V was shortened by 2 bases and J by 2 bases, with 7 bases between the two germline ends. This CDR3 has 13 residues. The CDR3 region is CASSLNTAYEQYF. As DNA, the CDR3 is TGTGCCAGCAGTTTAAATACAGCCTACGAGCAGTACTTC.

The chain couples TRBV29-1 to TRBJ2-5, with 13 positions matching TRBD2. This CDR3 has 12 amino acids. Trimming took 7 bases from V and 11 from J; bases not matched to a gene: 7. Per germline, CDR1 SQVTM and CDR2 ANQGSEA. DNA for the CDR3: TGCAGCGGGACTAGCGGGAGTGCTGAGCAGTACTTC. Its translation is CSGTSGSAEQYF.

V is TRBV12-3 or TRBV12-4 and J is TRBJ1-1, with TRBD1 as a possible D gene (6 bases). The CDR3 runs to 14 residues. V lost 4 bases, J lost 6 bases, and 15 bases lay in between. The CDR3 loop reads CASSSAGGVAEAFF. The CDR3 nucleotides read TGTGCCAGCAGTTCCGCGGGGGGCGTCGCTGAAGCTTTCTTT.

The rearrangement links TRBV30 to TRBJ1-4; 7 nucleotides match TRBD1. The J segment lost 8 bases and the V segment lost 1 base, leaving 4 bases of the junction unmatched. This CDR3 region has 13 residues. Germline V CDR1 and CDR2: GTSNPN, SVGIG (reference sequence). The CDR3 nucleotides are TGTGCCTGGAGTGGACAGGGTAACGAAAAACTGTTTTTT. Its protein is CAWSGQGNEKLFF.

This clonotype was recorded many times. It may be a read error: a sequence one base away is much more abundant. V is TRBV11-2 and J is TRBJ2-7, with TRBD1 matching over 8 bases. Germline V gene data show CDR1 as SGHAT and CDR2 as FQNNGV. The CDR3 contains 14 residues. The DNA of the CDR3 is TGCGCCAGCAGCCCGGGACAGGCCTCCTACGAGCAGTACTTC. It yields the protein CASSPGQASYEQYF.

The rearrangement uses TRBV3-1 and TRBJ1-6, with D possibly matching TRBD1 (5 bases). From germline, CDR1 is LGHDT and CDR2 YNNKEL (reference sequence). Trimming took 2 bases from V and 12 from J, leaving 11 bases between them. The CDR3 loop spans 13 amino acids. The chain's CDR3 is CASSQYDSKPLHF. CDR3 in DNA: TGTGCCAGCAGCCAATATGACAGTAAACCCCTCCACTTT.

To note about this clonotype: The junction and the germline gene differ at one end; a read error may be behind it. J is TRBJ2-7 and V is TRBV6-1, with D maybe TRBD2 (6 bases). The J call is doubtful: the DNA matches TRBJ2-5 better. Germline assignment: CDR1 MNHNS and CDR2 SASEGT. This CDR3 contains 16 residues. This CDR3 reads CVSSEYGGSGQATQYF. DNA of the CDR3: TGTGTCAGCAGTGAATACGGGGGATCAGGCCAAGCGACCCAGTACTTC.

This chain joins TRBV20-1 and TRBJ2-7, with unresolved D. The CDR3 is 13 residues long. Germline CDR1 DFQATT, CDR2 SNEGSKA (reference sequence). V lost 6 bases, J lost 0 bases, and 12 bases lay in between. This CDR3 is CSALFRSSYEQYF. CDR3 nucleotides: TGCAGTGCCCTTTTTCGAAGCTCCTACGAGCAGTACTTC.

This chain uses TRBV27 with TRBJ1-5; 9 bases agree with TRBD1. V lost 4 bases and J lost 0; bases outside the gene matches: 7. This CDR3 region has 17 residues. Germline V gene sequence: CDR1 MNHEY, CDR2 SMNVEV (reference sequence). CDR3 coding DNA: TGTGCCAGCAGTTCGGGACAGGGTATGTATAGCAATCAGCCCCAGCATTTT. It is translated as CASSSGQGMYSNQPQHF.

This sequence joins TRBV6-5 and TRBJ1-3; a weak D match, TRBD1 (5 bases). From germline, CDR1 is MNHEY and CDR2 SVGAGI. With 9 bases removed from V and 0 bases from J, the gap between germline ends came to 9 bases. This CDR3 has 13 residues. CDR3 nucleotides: TGTGCCAGTGGGACGAACTCTGGAAACACCATATATTTT. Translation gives CASGTNSGNTIYF.